The present TCR beta chain was sequenced within a study of CD8+ T cells in alopecia areata. Study-wide background: Treatment comprised oral tofacitinib, 5 to 10 mg twice daily, in treated patients.

In each case, RNA was isolated and then reverse transcribed into cDNA as the sequencing template. The method was immunoSEQ multiplex PCR; TCRdb's version includes in-frame clones alone and lacks a portion of them. The table shows hundreds of thousands of clones, with 35% to 45% occurring only once. This CDR3 comprises 12 residues. Germline trimming cut 8 bases from V and 5 bases from J; bases unmatched to any gene: 4. CDR1 GTSNPN and CDR2 SVGIG come from the germline V gene (reference sequence). Documented treatment: oral pan-JAK inhibitor, 5-10 mg twice daily. Peripheral blood and lesional scalp punch biopsies came from alopecia areata patients.

The sample in question was CD4+ T cells sorted from blood, obtained between weeks 30 and 35, from a patient treated with tofacitinib. This receptor was identified in a human donor with alopecia areata. The chain recombines TRBV30 with TRBJ1-1; 11 bases agree with TRBD1. The CDR3 DNA follows: TGTGCCAGGGACAGGGGGAGGACTGAAGCTTTCTTT. This codes for CARDRGRTEAFF.